The next 4 T cell receptor beta chains were all read from a single sample in a study of regulatory T cells. Findings of the study overall: In CD3G deficiency, regulatory T cells had lower Shannon diversity than autologous conventional CD4+ and control regulatory cells.

Primers: 52 TRBV forward and 13 TRBJ reverse. Clones were read by immunoSEQ multiplex PCR, and TCRdb kept only the in-frame ones, dropping some. The sample contains about 4,000 clones, 91% of which appear only once. The antigens of these receptors remain unknown. The sequenced material came from CD4+ Tregs sorted from blood. The receptors originated from a child aged 2-15 years with CD3G deficiency.

The CDR3 sequence is CASSPSAGTSRTGELFF. CDR3 sequence (DNA): TGCGCCAGCAGCCCCTCAGCTGGGACTAGCCGCACCGGGGAGCTGTTTTTT. The chain links TRBV5-1 to TRBJ2-2; 9 nucleotides line up with TRBD2. The CDR3 extends over 17 amino acids. The V segment lost 4 bases and the J segment 4 bases; nucleotides outside the gene matches: 11. The germline CDR1 and CDR2 sequences are SGHRS and YFSETQ.

This chain joins TRBV6-1 and TRBJ2-7, with 11 bases identical to TRBD1. Germline V CDR1 and CDR2: MNHNS, SASEGT. After removal of 5 bases from V and 4 bases from J, the junction contained 7 bases not matched to a gene. CDR3 size: 15 residues. The CDR3 loop is CASSPRDRGTYEQYF. CDR3 nucleotide sequence: TGTGCCAGCAGTCCCCGGGACAGGGGGACGTACGAGCAGTACTTC.

This clone was detected only once. CDR3 sequence: CASSFFRGNSPLHF. In nucleotides, the CDR3 is TGTGCCAGCAGTTTTTTTAGGGGAAATTCACCCCTCCACTTT. This chain joins TRBV28 and TRBJ1-6; TRBD1 is a possible D gene (5 bases). Trimming cost V 3 bases and J 7 bases, with 10 bases left between them. The germline V gene encodes CDR1 MDHEN and CDR2 SYDVKM. The CDR3 has 14 residues.

This sequence joins TRBV6-1 and TRBJ1-5; 10 nucleotides match TRBD1. This CDR3 comprises 15 residues. Per germline, CDR1 MNHNS and CDR2 SASEGT. Unmatched junction bases numbered 5, after V lost 3 bases and J lost 6 bases. The CDR3 nucleotides are TGTGCCAGCAGTGATCGCCGACAGGGGGCTCAGCCCCAGCATTTT. Protein product: CASSDRRQGAQPQHF.